This T cell receptor (beta chain) was identified during a study of shared T cell receptors in the human thymus. Profiled with immunoSEQ multiplex PCR; TCRdb holds only in-frame clones, not every one. The sample contains hundreds of thousands of clones, over 75% of which appear only once. Between the trimmed V and J ends, which lost 6 bases and 4 bases, there was a span of 10 bases. The CDR3 has 12 residues. The germline V gene encodes CDR1 MNHEY and CDR2 SMNVEV (reference sequence). These data were also reused for a study on human thymus T cells. That investigation notes: Thymic resections from corrective heart surgery supplied the tissue.

V and J are TRBV27 and TRBJ2-7; D may be TRBD1 (5 bases). Sequencing was done on a sample of thymocytes. The receptor was isolated from a boy under three years old with a congenital heart defect. CDR3 sequence: CASRGQRYEQYF. CDR3 DNA: TGTGCCAGCAGAGGACAAAGGTACGAGCAGTACTTC.